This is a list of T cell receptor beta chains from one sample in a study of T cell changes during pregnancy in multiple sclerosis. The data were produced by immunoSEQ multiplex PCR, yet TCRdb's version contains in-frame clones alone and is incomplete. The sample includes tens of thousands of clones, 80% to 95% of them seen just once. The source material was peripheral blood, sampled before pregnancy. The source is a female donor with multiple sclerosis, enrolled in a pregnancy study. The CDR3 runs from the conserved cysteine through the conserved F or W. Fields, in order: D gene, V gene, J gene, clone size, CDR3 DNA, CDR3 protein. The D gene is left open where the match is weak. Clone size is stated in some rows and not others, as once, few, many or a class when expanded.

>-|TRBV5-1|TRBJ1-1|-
TGCGCCAGCAGCTTTCAGGGCGCTGGGACTGAAGCTTTCTTT
CASSFQGAGTEAFF
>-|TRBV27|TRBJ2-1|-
TGTGCCAGCAGGCAGTCGTGGGAGCAGTTCTTC
CASRQSWEQFF
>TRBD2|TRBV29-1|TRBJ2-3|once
TGCAGCGTTGCCTTAGCGGGAGCTAGCACAGATACGCAGTATTTT
CSVALAGASTDTQYF
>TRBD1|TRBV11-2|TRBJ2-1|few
TGTGCCAGCAGCTTAAGGACAGGGCCCTACGTTGAGCAGTTCTTC
CASSLRTGPYVEQFF
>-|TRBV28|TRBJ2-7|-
TGTGCCAGCAGTTTATTCCTTAGCGCTTCCTACGAGCAGTACTTC
CASSLFLSASYEQYF
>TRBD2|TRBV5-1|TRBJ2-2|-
TGCGCCAGTAGGACTAGCGGGGGCACCGGGGAGCTGTTTTTT
CASRTSGGTGELFF
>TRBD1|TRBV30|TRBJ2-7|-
TGTGCCTGTTACAGGGGGAACAACTACGAGCAGTACTTC
CACYRGNNYEQYF
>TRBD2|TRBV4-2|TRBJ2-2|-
TGTGCCAGCAGCTTAGCGGGCCCCAGGGTCACCGGGGAGCTGTTTTTT
CASSLAGPRVTGELFF
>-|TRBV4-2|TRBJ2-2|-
TGTGCCAGCAGCCAAGAAGAGGTCGCTTTCCAGGGCACCGGGGAGCTGTTTTTT
CASSQEEVAFQGTGELFF
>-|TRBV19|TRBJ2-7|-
TGTGCCAGTAGTATGATGGCCACGGGAAGATACGAGCAGTACTTC
CASSMMATGRYEQYF
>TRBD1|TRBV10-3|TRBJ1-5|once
TGTGCCATCAGTGCTGGACAGGGAGATCAGCCCCAGCATTTT
CAISAGQGDQPQHF
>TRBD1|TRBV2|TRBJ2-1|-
TGTGCCAGCAAGACGGGACAGGGTGGGAATGAGCAGTTCTTC
CASKTGQGGNEQFF
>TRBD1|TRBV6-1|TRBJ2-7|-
TGTGCCAGCAGTGTAGGCAGGGGGCCTGTCGAGCAGTACTTC
CASSVGRGPVEQYF
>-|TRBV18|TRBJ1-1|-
TGTGCCAGCTCCCGCGAAGACACAAAACTGGCCAACACTGAAGCTTTCTTT
CASSREDTKLANTEAFF
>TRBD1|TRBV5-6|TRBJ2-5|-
TGTGCCAGCAGCCCGACAGGGGTAGAGACCCAGTACTTC
CASSPTGVETQYF
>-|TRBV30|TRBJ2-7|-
TGTGCCTGGGGTCGGTACGAGCAGTACTTC
CAWGRYEQYF
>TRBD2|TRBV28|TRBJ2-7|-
TGTGCCAGCAGAAGACTAGCGGGAGGGTTCTACGAGCAGTACTTC
CASRRLAGGFYEQYF
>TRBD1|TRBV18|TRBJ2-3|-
TGTGCCAGCTCACCCCAGGGACAGGGAACAGATACGCAGTATTTT
CASSPQGQGTDTQYF
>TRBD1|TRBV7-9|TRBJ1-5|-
TGTGCCAGCAGTCCCCTGGGACAGGGTGGTCAGCCCCAGCATTTT
CASSPLGQGGQPQHF
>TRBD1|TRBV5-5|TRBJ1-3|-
TGTGCCAGCAGCCGGACAGGGTTGGTTGGAAACACCATATATTTT
CASSRTGLVGNTIYF
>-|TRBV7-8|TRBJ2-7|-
TGTGCCAGCAGCTTCTTAGCCAACGAGCAGTACTTC
CASSFLANEQYF
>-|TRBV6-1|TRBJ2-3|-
TGTGCCAGCAGTGAAGAAGAGAGGGGGTTCACAGATACGCAGTATTTT
CASSEEERGFTDTQYF
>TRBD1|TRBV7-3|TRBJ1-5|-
TGTGCCAGCAGCTCACAGCGGACAGGGGGCGTTCAGCCCCAGCATTTT
CASSSQRTGGVQPQHF
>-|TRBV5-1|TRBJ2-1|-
TGCGCCAGCAGCTCTTCCCTGAGCTCCTACAATGAGCAGTTCTTC
CASSSSLSSYNEQFF
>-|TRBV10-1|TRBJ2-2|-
TGCGCCAGCAGTGAGGGGCCCCCGGGGACCGGGGAGCTGTTTTTT
CASSEGPPGTGELFF
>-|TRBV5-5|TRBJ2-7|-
TGCCCCGAAAGAGGCATCTCCTACGAGCAGTACTTC
CPERGISYEQYF
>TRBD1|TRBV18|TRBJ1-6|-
TGTGCCAGCTCACTTCAGGAGGGGGCGAATTCACCCCTCCACTTT
CASSLQEGANSPLHF
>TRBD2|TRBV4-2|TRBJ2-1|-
TGTGCCAGCAGCATAACTAGCGGGAGCGGGTCCTACAATGAGCAGTTCTTC
CASSITSGSGSYNEQFF
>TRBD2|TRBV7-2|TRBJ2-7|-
TGTGCCAGCAGCTTAGATCGGGGGGTCTCCTACGAGCAGTACTTC
CASSLDRGVSYEQYF
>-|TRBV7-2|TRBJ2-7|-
TGTGCCAGCACCTTGGACGGAGGAACCTACGAGCAGTACTTC
CASTLDGGTYEQYF